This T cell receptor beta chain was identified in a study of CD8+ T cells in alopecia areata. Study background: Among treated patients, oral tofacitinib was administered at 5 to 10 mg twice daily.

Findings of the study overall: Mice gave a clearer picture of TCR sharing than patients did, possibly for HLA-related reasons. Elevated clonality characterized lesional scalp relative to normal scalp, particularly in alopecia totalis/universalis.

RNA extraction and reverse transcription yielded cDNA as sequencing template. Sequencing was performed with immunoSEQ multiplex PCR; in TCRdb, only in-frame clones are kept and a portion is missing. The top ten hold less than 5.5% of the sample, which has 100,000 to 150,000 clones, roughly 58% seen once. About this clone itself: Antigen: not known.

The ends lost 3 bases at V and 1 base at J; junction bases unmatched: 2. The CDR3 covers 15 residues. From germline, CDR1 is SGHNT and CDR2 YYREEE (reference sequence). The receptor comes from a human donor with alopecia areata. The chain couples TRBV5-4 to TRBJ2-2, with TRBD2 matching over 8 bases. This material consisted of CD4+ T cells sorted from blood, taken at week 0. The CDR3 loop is CASSYLAGNTGELFF. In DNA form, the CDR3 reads TGTGCCAGCAGCTATCTAGCGGGGAACACCGGGGAGCTGTTTTTT.